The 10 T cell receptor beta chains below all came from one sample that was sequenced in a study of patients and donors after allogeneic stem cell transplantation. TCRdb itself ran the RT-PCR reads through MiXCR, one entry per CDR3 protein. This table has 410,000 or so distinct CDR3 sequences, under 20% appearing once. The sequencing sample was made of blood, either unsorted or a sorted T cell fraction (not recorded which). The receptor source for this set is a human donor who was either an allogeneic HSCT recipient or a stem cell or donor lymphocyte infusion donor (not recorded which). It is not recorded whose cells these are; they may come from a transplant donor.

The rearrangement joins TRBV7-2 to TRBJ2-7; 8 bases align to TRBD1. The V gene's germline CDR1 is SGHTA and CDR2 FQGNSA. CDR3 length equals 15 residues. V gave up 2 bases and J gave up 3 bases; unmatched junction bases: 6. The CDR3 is CASSLLGTGGYEQYF. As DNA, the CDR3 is TGTGCCAGCAGCTTACTGGGTACAGGGGGCTACGAGCAGTACTTC.

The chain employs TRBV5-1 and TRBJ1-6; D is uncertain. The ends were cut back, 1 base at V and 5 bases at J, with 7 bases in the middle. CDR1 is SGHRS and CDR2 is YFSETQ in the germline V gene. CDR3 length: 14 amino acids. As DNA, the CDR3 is TGCGCCAGCAGCTTGTTACAGAATAATTCACCCCTCCACTTT. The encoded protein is CASSLLQNNSPLHF.

CDR3 in amino acids: CASRPSQQGQNTEAFF. As DNA, the CDR3 is TGTGCCAGCAGACCTTCCCAACAGGGGCAGAACACTGAAGCTTTCTTT. The chain couples TRBV6-1 to TRBJ1-1; 7 nucleotides agree with TRBD1. CDR1 MNHNS and CDR2 SASEGT come from the germline V gene. The CDR3 totals 16 residues. After removal of 6 bases from V and 1 base from J, the junction contained 11 bases not matched to a gene.

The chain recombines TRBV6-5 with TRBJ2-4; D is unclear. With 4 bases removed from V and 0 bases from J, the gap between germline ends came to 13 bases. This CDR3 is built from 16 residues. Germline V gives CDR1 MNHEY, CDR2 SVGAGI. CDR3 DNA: TGTGCCAGCAGTTTAGGCAGTACCTTAGCCAAAAACATTCAGTACTTC. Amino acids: CASSLGSTLAKNIQYF.

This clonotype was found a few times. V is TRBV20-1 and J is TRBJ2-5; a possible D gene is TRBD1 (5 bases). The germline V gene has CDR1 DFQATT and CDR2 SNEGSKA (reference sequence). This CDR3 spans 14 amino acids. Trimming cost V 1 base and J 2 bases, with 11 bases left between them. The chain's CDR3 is CSARVRTSQETQYF. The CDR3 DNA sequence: TGCAGTGCTAGAGTTAGGACATCACAAGAGACCCAGTACTTC.

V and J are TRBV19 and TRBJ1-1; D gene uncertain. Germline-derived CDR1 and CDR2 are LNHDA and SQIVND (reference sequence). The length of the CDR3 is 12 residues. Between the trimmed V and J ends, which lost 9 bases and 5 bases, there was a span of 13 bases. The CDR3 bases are TGTGCCAGCAGCCTCCAGAGGACTGAAGCTTTCTTT. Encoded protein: CASSLQRTEAFF.

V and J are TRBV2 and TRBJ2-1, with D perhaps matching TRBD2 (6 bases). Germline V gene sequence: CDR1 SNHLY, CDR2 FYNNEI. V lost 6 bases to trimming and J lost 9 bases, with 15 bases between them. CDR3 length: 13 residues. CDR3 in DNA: TGTGCCAGCAGAAGGCGCCCCGGGGGTGAGCAGTTCTTC. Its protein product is CASRRRPGGEQFF.

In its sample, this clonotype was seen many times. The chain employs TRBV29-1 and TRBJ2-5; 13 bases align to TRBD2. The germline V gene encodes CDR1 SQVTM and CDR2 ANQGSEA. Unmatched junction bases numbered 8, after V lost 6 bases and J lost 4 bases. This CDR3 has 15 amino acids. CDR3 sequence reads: CSVGGLAGALETQYF. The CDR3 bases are TGCAGCGTGGGAGGACTAGCGGGAGCCTTAGAGACCCAGTACTTC.

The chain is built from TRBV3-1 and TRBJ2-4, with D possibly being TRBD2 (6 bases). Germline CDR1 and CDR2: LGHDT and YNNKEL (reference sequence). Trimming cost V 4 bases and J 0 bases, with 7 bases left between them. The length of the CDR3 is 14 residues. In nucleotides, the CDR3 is TGTGCCAGCAGCCGGGAGGCAGCCAAAAACATTCAGTACTTC. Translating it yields CASSREAAKNIQYF. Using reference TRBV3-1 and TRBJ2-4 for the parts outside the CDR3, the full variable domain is DTAVSQTPKYLVTQMGNDKSIKCEQNLGHDTMYWYKQDSKKFLKIMFSYNNKELIINETVPNRFSPKSPDKAHLNLHINSLELGDSAVYFCASSREAAKNIQYFGAGTRLSVL.

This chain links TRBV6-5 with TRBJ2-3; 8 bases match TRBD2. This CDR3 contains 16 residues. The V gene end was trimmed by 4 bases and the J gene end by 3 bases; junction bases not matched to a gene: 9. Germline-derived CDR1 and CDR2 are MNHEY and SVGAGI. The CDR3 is CASSSRGLAGTDTQYF. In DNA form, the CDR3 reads TGTGCCAGCAGTTCCCGTGGACTAGCAGGAACAGATACGCAGTATTTT.